A single sample is the source of the 9 T cell receptor beta chains below, sequenced in a study of T cells in localized non-small cell lung cancer. The table came from immunoSEQ multiplex PCR; TCRdb's copy has only in-frame clones and leaves some out. This sample has under 2,000 clones, with approximately 39% found just once. Specimen: normal lung tissue next to the tumor, collected before any cancer treatment. The receptors stem from a female donor older than 55 with stage II squamous cell lung carcinoma.

This clone was detected a few times. This chain links TRBV11-3 with TRBJ2-1, with TRBD2 identical over 14 bases. The CDR3 has 14 amino acids. Germline values: CDR1 SGHNT, CDR2 YENEEA. The trim removed 8 bases at V and 9 bases at J, leaving 6 bases unmatched. This CDR3 reads CASSRTSGGFEQFF. The CDR3 DNA reads TGTGCCAGCTCACGGACTAGCGGGGGGTTTGAGCAGTTCTTC.

This clone has more than one count but fewer than ten. The chain employs TRBV28 and TRBJ1-2, with 7 bases aligning to TRBD1. This CDR3 spans 15 amino acids. The trim removed 4 bases at V and 8 bases at J, leaving 13 bases unmatched. CDR1 is MDHEN and CDR2 is SYDVKM in the germline V gene. This CDR3 is CASSSPDRQVGGYTF. CDR3 bases: TGTGCCAGCAGTTCCCCGGACAGGCAGGTGGGGGGCTACACCTTC.

The J gene is TRBJ2-3, the V gene TRBV4-1; the D is unclear. CDR3 size: 15 residues. Germline values: CDR1 MGHRA, CDR2 YSYEKL. V was clipped by 1 base and J by 7 bases, with 15 bases between them. This CDR3 is CASSQGLVEAHTQYF. The CDR3 nucleotides are TGCGCCAGCAGCCAAGGGCTAGTCGAGGCGCATACGCAGTATTTT.

The chain has TRBV19 and TRBJ1-1, with D tentatively TRBD1 (5 bases). CDR3 length equals 14 residues. Germline V gene sequence: CDR1 LNHDA, CDR2 SQIVND (reference sequence). Trimming took off 7 bases at V and 5 bases at J, with 17 bases between the two ends. The CDR3 DNA sequence: TGTGCCAGTAATTCACGGGGGATCGGGACTGAAGCTTTCTTT. Residues: CASNSRGIGTEAFF.

The CDR3 DNA is TGTGCCAGCTCGGCCGGACAGGGAGGTCTGTCCTACGAGCAGTACTTC. Its translation is CASSAGQGGLSYEQYF. The chain links TRBV18 to TRBJ2-7, with TRBD1 matching 8 bases. J gave up 1 base and V 6 bases, and 11 bases lay outside the gene matches. CDR3 length: 16 residues. CDR1 is KGHSH and CDR2 is LQKENI in the germline V gene.

This chain links TRBV29-1 with TRBJ2-7; D is perhaps TRBD1 or TRBD2 (5 bases each). The CDR3 sequence is 15 residues long. Looked up from germline, CDR1 is SQVTM and CDR2 is ANQGSEA. Trimming removed 0 bases at V and 6 bases at J, with 18 bases between. CDR3 protein: CSVEEGPGQRGEQYF. The CDR3 nucleotides read TGCAGCGTTGAAGAGGGCCCGGGGCAGAGGGGCGAGCAGTACTTC.

This clone is categorized as medium-sized. The chain has TRBV6-8 and TRBJ2-2, with 12 bases that match TRBD2. Germline CDR1 MNHGY, CDR2 SAAAGT. The CDR3 has 17 residues. V gave up 0 bases and J gave up 4 bases; unmatched junction bases: 3. CDR3 in amino acids: CASSYSRLAGVTGELFF. The DNA for the CDR3 is TGTGCCAGCAGTTACTCCCGACTAGCGGGGGTCACCGGGGAGCTGTTTTTT.

This clone was recorded a few times. The chain has TRBV12-5 and TRBJ2-3; 11 bases map to TRBD2. Trimming took 9 bases from V and 0 from J; bases not matched to a gene: 5. From germline, CDR1 is LGHNT and CDR2 FRNRAP. The CDR3 totals 15 residues. CDR3 bases: TGTGCTAGCGCGGGGACTAGCGGTAGCACAGATACGCAGTATTTT. This translates into CASAGTSGSTDTQYF. The full variable domain, with the rest looked up from reference TRBV12-5 and TRBJ2-3, is DARVTQTPRHKVTEMGQEVTMRCQPILGHNTVFWYRQTMMQGLELLAYFRNRAPLDDSGMPKDRFSAEMPDATLATLKIQPSEPRDSAVYFCASAGTSGSTDTQYFGPGTRLTVL.

This clone is labeled as large. The chain carries TRBV11-3 and TRBJ1-6; no reliable D call. With 4 bases removed from V and 9 bases from J, the gap between germline ends came to 22 bases. CDR3 length: 17 amino acids. Looked up from germline, CDR1 is SGHNT and CDR2 is YENEEA. In nucleotides, the CDR3 is TGTGCCAGCAGCTCCAGGCCCGGGAGACTTGCTGGTTCACCCCTCCACTTT. Translating it yields CASSSRPGRLAGSPLHF. Complete variable domain (other parts from reference TRBV11-3 and TRBJ1-6): EAGVVQSPRYKIIEKKQPVAFWCNPISGHNTLYWYLQNLGQGPELLIRYENEEAVDDSQLPKDRFSAERLKGVDSTLKIQPAELGDSAVYLCASSSRPGRLAGSPLHFGNGTRLTVT.